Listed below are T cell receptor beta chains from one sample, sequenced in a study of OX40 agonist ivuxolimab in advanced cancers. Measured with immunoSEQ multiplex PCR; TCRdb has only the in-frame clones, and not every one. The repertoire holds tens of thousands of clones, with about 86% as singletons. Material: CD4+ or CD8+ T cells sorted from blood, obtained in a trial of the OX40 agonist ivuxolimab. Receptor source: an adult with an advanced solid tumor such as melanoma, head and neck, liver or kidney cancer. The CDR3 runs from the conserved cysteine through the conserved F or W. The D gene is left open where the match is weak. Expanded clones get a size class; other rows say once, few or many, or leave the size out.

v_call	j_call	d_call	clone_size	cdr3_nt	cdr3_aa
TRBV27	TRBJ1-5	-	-	TGTGCCAGCAATATTAAATATAGCAATCAGCCCCAGCATTTT	CASNIKYSNQPQHF
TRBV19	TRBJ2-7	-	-	TGTGCCAGTAGTGCCCCAGGGGCGAGGTACGAGCAGTACTTC	CASSAPGARYEQYF
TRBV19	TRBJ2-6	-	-	TGTGCCACTAAATCTTTTGGTGGGGCCAACGTCCTGACTTTC	CATKSFGGANVLTF
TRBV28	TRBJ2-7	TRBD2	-	TGTGCCAGCAGCCGTGGGGGACTAGCGATTCCTTCCTACGAGCAGTACTTC	CASSRGGLAIPSYEQYF
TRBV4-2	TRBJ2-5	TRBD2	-	TGTGCCAGCAGCCAAGATCCCACTAGCGGGAGGGCCGGGGAGACCCAGTACTTC	CASSQDPTSGRAGETQYF
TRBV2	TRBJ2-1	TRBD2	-	TGTGCCAGCCGCGCGGGGGAGGCCTACAATGAGCAGTTCTTC	CASRAGEAYNEQFF
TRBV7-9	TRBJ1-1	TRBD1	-	TGTGCCAGCAGCTTAGTCGGCAGGGGGTCGGTCACTGAAGCTTTCTTT	CASSLVGRGSVTEAFF
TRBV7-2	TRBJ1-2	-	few	TGTGCCAGCAGCTTAGGGGGGTTGGGGACGCCTATGAACTATGGCTACACCTTC	CASSLGGLGTPMNYGYTF
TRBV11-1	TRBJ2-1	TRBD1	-	TGTGCCAGCAACCCCCGAGGACAGGGATACAATGAGCAGTTCTTC	CASNPRGQGYNEQFF
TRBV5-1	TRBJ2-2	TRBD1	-	TGCGCCAGCAGCGAAAGGACAGGCGGGGAGCTGTTTTTT	CASSERTGGELFF
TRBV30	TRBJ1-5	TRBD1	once	TGTGCCTGGGGGGCCGGGACAGGGAATCAGCCCCAGCATTTT	CAWGAGTGNQPQHF
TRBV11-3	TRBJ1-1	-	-	TGTGCCAGCAGCTTATCCCCGGTTGACAACACTGAAGCTTTCTTT	CASSLSPVDNTEAFF
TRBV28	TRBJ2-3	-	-	TGTGCCAGCATCAAACAGGGCGGCACAGATACGCAGTATTTT	CASIKQGGTDTQYF
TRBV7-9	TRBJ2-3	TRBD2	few	TGTGCCAGCAGCCCACGGGGGGATTTATCCACAGATACGCAGTATTTT	CASSPRGDLSTDTQYF
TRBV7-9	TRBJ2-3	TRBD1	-	TGTGCCAGCAGCTTAATCGGGACAGGGGGCTTCATAGATACGCAGTATTTT	CASSLIGTGGFIDTQYF
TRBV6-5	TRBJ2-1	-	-	TGTGCCAGCAGTTACTCGGGAGGCACTAATGAGCAGTTCTTC	CASSYSGGTNEQFF
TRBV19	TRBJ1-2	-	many	TGTGCCAGTAGTACCGCTGACAGTGGCTATGGCTACACCTTC	CASSTADSGYGYTF
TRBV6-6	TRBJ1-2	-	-	TGTGCCAGCAGTAGGACAGCTACGGACCCCTATGGCTACACCTTC	CASSRTATDPYGYTF
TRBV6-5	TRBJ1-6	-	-	TGTGCCAGCAGTTACCAACAGTCAGGTTCACCCCTCCACTTT	CASSYQQSGSPLHF
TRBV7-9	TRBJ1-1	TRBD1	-	TGTGCCAGCAGCTCCCCGTTGGGGACAGCGAACACTGAAGCTTTCTTT	CASSSPLGTANTEAFF
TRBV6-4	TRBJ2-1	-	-	TGTGCCAGCGGTGAGGTGGGGGGCCTCAATGAGCAGTTCTTC	CASGEVGGLNEQFF
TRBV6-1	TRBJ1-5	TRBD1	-	TGTGCCAGCAGCTCAGGGGGGAGGAATCAGCCCCAGCATTTT	CASSSGGRNQPQHF
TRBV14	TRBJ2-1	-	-	TGTGCCAGCAGCCAAGTCGTTGGAGGTGAGCAGTTCTTC	CASSQVVGGEQFF
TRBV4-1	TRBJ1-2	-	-	TGCGCCAGCAGCCAAGATAATATAGGACAGTATGGCTACACCTTC	CASSQDNIGQYGYTF
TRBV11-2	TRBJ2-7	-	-	TGTGCCAGCAGCTGGGGGCTTTACGAGCAGTACTTC	CASSWGLYEQYF
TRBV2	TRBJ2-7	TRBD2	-	TGTGCCAGCACCCTACTAGCGGGAGGAGGCGAGCAGTACTTC	CASTLLAGGGEQYF
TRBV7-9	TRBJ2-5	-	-	TGTGCCAGCAGCTCCCAGGGGGAGACCCAGTACTTC	CASSSQGETQYF
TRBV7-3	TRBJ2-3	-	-	TGTGCCAGCAGCTTAGAGGGGACTTCGGCGCAGTATTTT	CASSLEGTSAQYF
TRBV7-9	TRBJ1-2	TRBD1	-	TGTGCCAGCAGCGCCCAGACAGGGGCGTATGGCTACACCTTC	CASSAQTGAYGYTF
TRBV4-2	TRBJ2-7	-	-	TGTGCCAGCTCTAAGGAGGAGCGACGGAACGACGAGCAGTACTTC	CASSKEERRNDEQYF
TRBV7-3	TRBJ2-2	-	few	TGTGCCAGCAGCCCTCAGGGGACCTCGAACACCGGGGAGCTGTTTTTT	CASSPQGTSNTGELFF
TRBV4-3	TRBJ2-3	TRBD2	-	TGCGCCAGCAGCCAAGATTTGGCGGGAGGCACAGATACGCAGTATTTT	CASSQDLAGGTDTQYF
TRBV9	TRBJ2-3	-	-	TGTGCCAGCAGCGGCTACGCGGGCGGTACGCAGTATTTT	CASSGYAGGTQYF
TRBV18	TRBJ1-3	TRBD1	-	TGTGCCAGCTCACCCGGGACAGATGGAAACACCATATATTTT	CASSPGTDGNTIYF
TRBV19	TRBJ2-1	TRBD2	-	TGTGCCAGTAGTATATGGTTTGGGCGGGAGGCAAATGAGCAGTTCTTC	CASSIWFGREANEQFF
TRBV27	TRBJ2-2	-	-	TGTGCCAGCAGTCCCCCGAACACCGGGGAGCTGTTTTTT	CASSPPNTGELFF
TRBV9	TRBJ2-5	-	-	TGTGCCAGCAGCGTAGGTACTTTAAGGGGAGAGACCCAGTACTTC	CASSVGTLRGETQYF